This T cell receptor beta chain was recovered during a study of blood T cell repertoires in COVID-19. Study processing details: Estimates of nucleated cell counts were drawn from the amplification of reference gene primers. TCRdb's copy holds only in-frame clones and misses some; the assay was immunoSEQ multiplex PCR. For V, J and clone size, that table is used; D and trimming come from the DNA. This sample has about 160,000 clones, with roughly 83% found just once. The CDR3 is 17 residues long. The germline V gene encodes CDR1 LGHNT and CDR2 FRNRAP. The V gene lost 1 base and the J gene lost 6 bases, with 21 bases spanning the gap.

J is TRBJ2-5 and V is TRBV12-5, with D possibly TRBD1 on 6 matching bases. The receptor was isolated from a woman over 75 with active or convalescent COVID-19. Sample: peripheral blood. The CDR3 is CASGLEATTGSVKTQYF. CDR3 DNA: TGTGCTAGTGGTTTGGAAGCGACCACAGGGTCTGTAAAGACCCAGTACTTC.